This T cell receptor (beta chain) was captured by sequencing in a study of blood T cell repertoires in COVID-19. At the level of the study: Acute and convalescent COVID-19 specimens originated in the United States, Italy and Spain. PBMCs, B-cell-depleted T cells, or T cells were the source of the cDNA or gDNA that made up the material.

CDR1 is LGHDT, CDR2 YNNKEL, per germline (reference sequence). The CDR3 sequence is 16 residues long. V trimming: 0 bases; J trimming: 8 bases; junction bases outside the gene matches: 12. Original processing notes: The assay estimated nucleated cells by amplifying reference gene primers. The assay was immunoSEQ multiplex PCR, and TCRdb's table has in-frame clones only and misses some. D and trimming come from the DNA, and the V and J calls and clone size come from that table. This repertoire shows 250,000 to 300,000 clones, around 86% found once; its top ten account for less than 1.6%. The chain has TRBV3-1 (or the pseudogene TRBV3-2) and TRBJ1-2; 7 bases fit TRBD1. The clonotype was recovered from a woman in her forties who had recovered from COVID-19. Source material: peripheral blood. The CDR3, as DNA: TGTGCCAGCAGCCAAGACTACCCGACAGGGTCTTGGGGCTACACCTTC. It translates to CASSQDYPTGSWGYTF.